This T cell receptor (beta chain) was sequenced for a study of cytomegalovirus exposure and HLA in healthy donors. CDR3 length: 14 residues. The V end lost 6 bases, the J end lost 5 bases, and 13 bases lay between the germline ends. Looked up from germline, CDR1 is SNHLY and CDR2 is FYNNEI. PCR employed 60 Vbeta and 13 Jbeta primers. TCRdb's copy holds only in-frame clones and misses some; the assay was immunoSEQ multiplex PCR. The sample holds over 80,000 clones, approximately 85% seen once. V and J are TRBV2 and TRBJ2-2, with D maybe TRBD1 (5 bases). The TCR was taken from a man younger than 45 in good health and CMV-seropositive. Sequencing input: PBMCs. This CDR3 is CASSGQRKTGELFF. The CDR3 nucleotides are TGTGCCAGCAGCGGACAACGGAAGACCGGGGAGCTGTTTTTT.